A single sample is the source of the 15 T cell receptor beta chains below, sequenced in a study of beta chain features in type 1 diabetes. Findings and caveats of the study: Shortening that was moderate but significant affected the TCRB CDR3s of Type 1 diabetes patients in all four CD4+ subsets.

These receptors' targets are unknown. What was sequenced were expressed TCRB transcripts, since all of the isolated RNA had been reverse transcribed. Clones were sequenced by immunoSEQ multiplex PCR, and TCRdb holds only the in-frame ones, with some missing. In the table there are about 360,000 clones, roughly 12% of which are singletons. The source material was naive CD4+ T cells from blood. The receptor set was obtained from a woman younger than 30 with type 1 diabetes.

The chain has TRBV7-8 and TRBJ2-1; no firm D call. Between the trimmed V and J ends, which lost 1 base and 0 bases, there was a span of 4 bases. Germline V gene sequence: CDR1 SGHVS, CDR2 FQNEAQ. The CDR3 extends over 14 amino acids. CDR3 in amino acids: CASSLVRSYNEQFF. CDR3 nucleotides: TGTGCCAGCAGCTTAGTGCGCTCCTACAATGAGCAGTTCTTC.

This clone has only a few counts. The chain uses TRBV6-6 and TRBJ2-7; 10 bases align to TRBD2. Germline loops: CDR1 MNHNY, CDR2 SVGAGI (reference sequence). J was trimmed by 3 bases and V by 4 bases; bases with no gene match: 3. CDR3 length equals 14 residues. The CDR3 sequence: CASSSASGGYEQYF. CDR3 DNA: TGTGCCAGCAGTTCGGCTAGCGGGGGCTACGAGCAGTACTTC.

This sequence joins TRBV29-1 and TRBJ1-1; D is undetermined. Germline CDR1 is SQVTM and CDR2 is ANQGSEA. CDR3 size: 10 residues. Trimming removed 3 bases from V and 9 bases from J, with 8 bases in between. The DNA for the CDR3 is TGCAGCGTTGACGGGTACAAAGCTTTCTTT. It codes for CSVDGYKAFF.

V and J are TRBV15 and TRBJ1-2; 8 nucleotides align to TRBD1. J gave up 2 bases and V 5 bases, and 4 bases lay outside the gene matches. There are 14 residues in the CDR3. Germline V CDR1 and CDR2: LNHNV, YYDKDF (reference sequence). This chain's CDR3 is CATSGRTGNYGYTF. The CDR3 nucleotides are TGTGCCACCAGCGGCCGGACAGGGAACTATGGCTACACCTTC.

CDR3 in amino acids: CASSQGTSNRSNGELFF. The DNA of the CDR3 is TGTGCCAGCAGCCAAGGGACCTCTAACAGGTCGAACGGGGAGCTGTTTTTT. The rearrangement links TRBV21-1 to TRBJ2-2; TRBD1, the table's D call, lacks a check against the DNA. TRBV21-1 is labeled a pseudogene. The CDR3 spans 17 residues.

V and J are TRBV11-3 and TRBJ2-1, with D perhaps matching TRBD2 (5 bases). The CDR3 has 14 amino acids. The germline V gene has CDR1 SGHNT and CDR2 YENEEA. V was shortened by 5 bases and J by 6 bases, with 14 bases between the two germline ends. CDR3 loop: CASSRGPRGNEQFF. The CDR3 DNA reads TGTGCCAGCAGCCGGGGTCCCCGGGGCAATGAGCAGTTCTTC.

Only a few counts were recorded for this clone. The chain has TRBV18 and TRBJ2-2; TRBD1 is a possible D gene (6 bases). Germline assignment: CDR1 KGHSH and CDR2 LQKENI. The germline V and J ends were trimmed by 3 bases and 4 bases, with 18 bases remaining between them. This CDR3 region has 17 residues. CDR3 loop: CASSPNPGRGGTGELFF. The CDR3 DNA follows: TGTGCCAGCTCACCTAATCCCGGCAGGGGCGGCACCGGGGAGCTGTTTTTT.

The CDR3 spells CASSKGTGEHEQYF. DNA for the CDR3: TGCGCCAGCAGCAAAGGGACAGGGGAACACGAGCAGTACTTC. V usage is TRBV4-1 and J usage is TRBJ2-7; the match to TRBD1 covers 10 bases. The CDR3 loop spans 14 amino acids. Germline V gene sequence: CDR1 MGHRA, CDR2 YSYEKL. Trimming at V came to 5 bases and at J to 5 bases, leaving 6 bases not matched to a gene.

V usage is TRBV7-8 and J usage is TRBJ2-5; 12 bases line up with TRBD2. J lost 4 bases, V lost 5 bases, and 14 bases had no gene match. This CDR3 contains 18 residues. Germline values: CDR1 SGHVS, CDR2 FQNEAQ. The CDR3 spells CASSPNNGLAGWRETQYF. In DNA, the CDR3 is TGTGCCAGCAGCCCGAACAATGGACTAGCGGGATGGAGAGAGACCCAGTACTTC. Using reference TRBV7-8 and TRBJ2-5 for the parts outside the CDR3, the full variable domain is GAGVSQSPRYKVAKRGQDVALRCDPISGHVSLFWYQQALGQGPEFLTYFQNEAQLDKSGLPSDRFFAERPEGSVSTLKIQRTQQEDSAVYLCASSPNNGLAGWRETQYFGPGTRLLVL.

This clone was observed a handful of times. The rearrangement joins TRBV5-1 to TRBJ1-5, with D possibly matching TRBD1 (6 bases). V was pared by 4 bases and J by 3 bases, with 17 bases between. This CDR3 is built from 16 residues. The germline V gene encodes CDR1 SGHRS and CDR2 YFSETQ. The CDR3 DNA reads TGCGCCAGCAGCCCGGCTGGGGGGGCTTACAATCAGCCCCAGCATTTT. Its protein is CASSPAGGAYNQPQHF.

This chain joins TRBV9 and TRBJ1-4; D gene unclear. Per the germline V gene, CDR1 is SGDLS and CDR2 is YYNGEE. The CDR3 is 14 residues long. V shed 4 bases and J shed 4 bases, with 11 bases lying between them. The CDR3 coding sequence is TGTGCCAGCAGCCCCCGAGCTGGTAATGAAAAACTGTTTTTT. Translation gives CASSPRAGNEKLFF.

This clone was found a few times. This chain links TRBV9 with TRBJ2-7; TRBD1 might be the D (6 bases). Germline CDR1 is SGDLS and CDR2 is YYNGEE. The CDR3 is 15 residues long. Trimming cost V 0 bases and J 0 bases, with 10 bases left between them. The CDR3, as DNA: TGTGCCAGCAGCGTAGATATGGGACACTCCTACGAGCAGTACTTC. It codes for CASSVDMGHSYEQYF.

There are a few counts of this clone. The V call is TRBV7-9, the J call TRBJ1-1; D unresolved. Per germline, CDR1 SEHNR and CDR2 FQNEAQ (reference sequence). V was cut by 5 bases and J by 1 base, with 8 bases left in between. CDR3 length: 13 amino acids. The chain's CDR3 is CASSEPGNTEAFF. In nucleotides, the CDR3 is TGTGCCAGCAGCGAACCAGGGAACACTGAAGCTTTCTTT.

This clone occurred a few times. The rearrangement links TRBV28 to TRBJ2-5; TRBD2 is a possible D gene (6 bases). The V gene's germline CDR1 is MDHEN and CDR2 SYDVKM. The CDR3 extends over 14 amino acids. The V end lost 2 bases, the J end lost 7 bases, and 14 bases lay between the germline ends. The chain's CDR3 is CASSLRGWRGTQYF. The CDR3 nucleotides read TGTGCCAGCAGTTTAAGAGGGTGGAGGGGGACCCAGTACTTC.

The V and J genes are TRBV4-3 and TRBJ1-6; 7 positions agree with TRBD1. CDR1 is LGHNA, CDR2 YSLEER, per germline. The CDR3 runs to 14 residues. V was pared by 6 bases and J by 7 bases, with 6 bases of the junction left unmatched. The CDR3 reads CASSQRQGNSPLHF. CDR3 coding DNA: TGCGCCAGCAGTCAGAGACAGGGAAATTCACCCCTCCACTTT.